The subject of this entry is one TCR beta chain. Original methodology: Estimates of nucleated cell counts were drawn from the amplification of reference gene primers. Repertoires were generated with immunoSEQ multiplex PCR, while TCRdb's copy carries only in-frame clones and drops some. V, J and clone size derive from that table, while D and trimming were established from the DNA sequence. The data show 400,000 to 550,000 clones, around nine tenths seen once. Trimming took 8 bases from V and 3 from J; bases not matched to a gene: 8. The CDR3 loop spans 15 amino acids. Germline CDR1 and CDR2: GTSNPN and SVGIG (reference sequence). This record comes from a study of blood T cell repertoires in COVID-19. Study at large: The study drew acute and convalescent COVID-19 samples from the United States, Italy and Spain. PBMCs, B-cell-depleted T cells, or T cells were the source of the cDNA or gDNA that made up the material.

The material sequenced was peripheral blood. This sequence originates from a woman in her twenties or thirties with acute or convalescent COVID-19. The chain employs TRBV30 and TRBJ1-6, with TRBD1 identical over 9 bases. CDR3 sequence reads: CAESTGGHYNSPLHF. CDR3 coding DNA: TGTGCCGAGTCAACAGGGGGCCACTATAATTCACCCCTCCACTTT.